This TCR beta chain originates from a study of cytomegalovirus exposure and HLA in healthy donors. Study-wide findings and caveats: Specificity of a few CMV-associated chains for CMV antigens was verified in vitro.

V lost 9 bases, J lost 4 bases, and 15 bases lay in between. CDR3 size: 14 residues. Regarding this clone: Its matching antigen is unknown.

The PCR contained 60 Vbeta and 13 Jbeta primers. Clones were read by immunoSEQ multiplex PCR, and TCRdb kept only the in-frame ones, dropping some. The profile shows 100,000 to 150,000 clones, roughly 80% of them singletons. Sequencing was carried out using PBMCs. The sequence was collected from a woman in her fifties or sixties in good health and CMV-seronegative. V is TRBV23-1 and J is TRBJ2-2; D might be TRBD2 (6 bases). TRBV23-1 is given ORF status, its function remaining uncertain. The DNA for the CDR3 is TGCGCCAGTAAGGCGGGACGCCGCACCGGGGAGCTGTTTTTT. Translating it yields CASKAGRRTGELFF.